The TCR beta chain under discussion was sequenced for a study of T cells in lung cancer brain metastases. In the study overall: About 85% of the roughly 20 patients had smoked, with a median of about 38 pack-years.

Here immunoSEQ multiplex PCR was the method, and the copy in TCRdb shows in-frame clones only, minus some. The table has 300 to 450 clones, 80% to 95% seen once. Sequencing input: tumor tissue from a brain metastasis. This receptor was identified in a woman between 45 and 60 years old with non-small cell lung cancer that had spread to the brain.

CDR3 in DNA: TGCGCCAGCAGCCAAGACGGGGGCTCTGGAAACACCATATATTTT. Translation gives CASSQDGGSGNTIYF. The chain recombines TRBV4-1 with TRBJ1-3; maybe TRBD1 (5 bases). The CDR3 length is 15 residues. Trimming took off 0 bases at V and 0 bases at J, with 6 bases between the two ends. Germline assignment: CDR1 MGHRA and CDR2 YSYEKL.